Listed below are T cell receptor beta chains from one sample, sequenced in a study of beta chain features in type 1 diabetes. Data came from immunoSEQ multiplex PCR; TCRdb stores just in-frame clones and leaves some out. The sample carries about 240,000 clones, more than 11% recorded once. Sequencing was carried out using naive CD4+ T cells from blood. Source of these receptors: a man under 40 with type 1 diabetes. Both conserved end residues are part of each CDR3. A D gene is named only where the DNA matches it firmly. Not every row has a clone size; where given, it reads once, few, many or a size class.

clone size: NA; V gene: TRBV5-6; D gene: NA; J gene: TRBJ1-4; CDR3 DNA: TGTGCCAGCAGCGGGGGCGGATCCTTTGAAAAACTGTTTTTT; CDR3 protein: CASSGGGSFEKLFF
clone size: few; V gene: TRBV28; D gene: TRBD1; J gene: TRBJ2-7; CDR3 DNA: TGTGCCAGCACCACGGGGACAGGGGCACACTACGAGCAGTACTTC; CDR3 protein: CASTTGTGAHYEQYF
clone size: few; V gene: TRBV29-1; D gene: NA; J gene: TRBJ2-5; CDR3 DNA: TGCAGCGTTGAAGGGAAGAGGTTAGAGACCCAGTACTTC; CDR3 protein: CSVEGKRLETQYF
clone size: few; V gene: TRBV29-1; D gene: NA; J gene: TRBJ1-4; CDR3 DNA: TGCAGCGGCAGTCAGTCTAATGAAAAACTGTTTTTT; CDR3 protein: CSGSQSNEKLFF
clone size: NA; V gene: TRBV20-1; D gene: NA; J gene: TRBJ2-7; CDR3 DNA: TGCAGTGCTAGAGCAGGGAATGAGCAGTACTTC; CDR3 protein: CSARAGNEQYF
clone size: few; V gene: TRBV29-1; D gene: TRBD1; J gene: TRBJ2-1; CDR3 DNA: TGCAGCGTTGCAGGACAGGGTTACAATGAGCAGTTCTTC; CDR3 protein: CSVAGQGYNEQFF
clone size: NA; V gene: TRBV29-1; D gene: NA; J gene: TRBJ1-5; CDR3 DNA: TGCAGCGTTGAGGAGGGGACTAATCAGCCCCAGCATTTT; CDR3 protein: CSVEEGTNQPQHF
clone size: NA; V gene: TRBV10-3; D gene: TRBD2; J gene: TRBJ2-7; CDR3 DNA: TGTGCCATCAGAACTAGCGAGTCCTACGAGCAGTACTTC; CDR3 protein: CAIRTSESYEQYF
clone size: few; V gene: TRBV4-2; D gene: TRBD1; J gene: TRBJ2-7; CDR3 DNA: TGTGCCAGCAGCCAAGAAAGCCGACAGGGCTGGTACGAGCAGTACTTC; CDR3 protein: CASSQESRQGWYEQYF
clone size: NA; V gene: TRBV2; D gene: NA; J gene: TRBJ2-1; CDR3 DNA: TGTGCCAGCAGTGAGTTTCTGCGGGGTGAGCAGTTCTTC; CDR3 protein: CASSEFLRGEQFF
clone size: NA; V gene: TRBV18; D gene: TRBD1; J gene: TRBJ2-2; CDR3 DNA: TGTGCCAGCTCACCAGGGACAGATTCCGGGGAGCTGTTTTTT; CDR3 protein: CASSPGTDSGELFF
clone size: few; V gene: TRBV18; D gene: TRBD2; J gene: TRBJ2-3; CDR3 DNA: TGTGCCAGCTCATCTGCGGGAGCGATGATAGGGACAGATACGCAGTATTTT; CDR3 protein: CASSSAGAMIGTDTQYF
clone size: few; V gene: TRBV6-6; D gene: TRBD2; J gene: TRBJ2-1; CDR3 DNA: TGTGCCAGCAGTCGACTAGCGGGGGGGCCAAATGAGCAGTTCTTC; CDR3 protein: CASSRLAGGPNEQFF
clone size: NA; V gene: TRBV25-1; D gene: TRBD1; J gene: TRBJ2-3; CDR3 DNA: TGTGCCAGCAGTGACCCAGGGGGTTCTAGCACAGATACGCAGTATTTT; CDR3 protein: CASSDPGGSSTDTQYF
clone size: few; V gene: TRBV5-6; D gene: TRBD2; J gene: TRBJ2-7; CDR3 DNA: TGTGCCAGCAGCACGGGACTAGCGGCCTACGAGCAGTACTTC; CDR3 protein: CASSTGLAAYEQYF
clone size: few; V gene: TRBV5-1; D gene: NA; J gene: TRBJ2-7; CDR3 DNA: TGCGCCAGCAGCCCGGGGGGCGGCGGCTACGAGCAGTACTTC; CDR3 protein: CASSPGGGGYEQYF
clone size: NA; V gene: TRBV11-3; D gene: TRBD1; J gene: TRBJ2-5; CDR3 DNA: TGTGCCAGCAGCCCAGGGGGCGGTCAGGTCCAGTACTTC; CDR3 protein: CASSPGGGQVQYF
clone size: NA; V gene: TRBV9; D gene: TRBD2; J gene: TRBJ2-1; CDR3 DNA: TGTGCCAGCAGCGAGGGGGTAGCGGGGGGTCCCTACAATGAGCAGTTCTTC; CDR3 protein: CASSEGVAGGPYNEQFF
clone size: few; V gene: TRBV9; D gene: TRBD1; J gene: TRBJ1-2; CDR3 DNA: TGTGCCAGCAGCGGACAGGGTTATGGCTACACCTTC; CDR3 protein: CASSGQGYGYTF
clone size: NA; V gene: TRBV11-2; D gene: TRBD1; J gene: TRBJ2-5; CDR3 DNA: TGTGCCAGCAGCTTAGTAACAGGGGCCATGTACCAAGAGACCCAGTACTTC; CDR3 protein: CASSLVTGAMYQETQYF
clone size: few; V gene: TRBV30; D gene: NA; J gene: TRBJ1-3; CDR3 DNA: TGTGCCTGGACTGGGCAGTCTGGAAACACCATATATTTT; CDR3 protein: CAWTGQSGNTIYF
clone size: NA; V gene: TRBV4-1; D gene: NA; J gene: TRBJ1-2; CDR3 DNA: TGCGCCAGCAGCCAAGAGGAAGTCAGGTTAGACTATGGCTACACCTTC; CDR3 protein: CASSQEEVRLDYGYTF
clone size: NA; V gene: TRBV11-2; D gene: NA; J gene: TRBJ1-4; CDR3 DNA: TGTGCCAGCAGCTTAGGTCAGGTGGCAACTAATGAAAAACTGTTTTTT; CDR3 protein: CASSLGQVATNEKLFF
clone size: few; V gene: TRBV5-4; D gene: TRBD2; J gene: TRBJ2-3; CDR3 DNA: TGTGCCAGCAGCTTAATCCCAGCGGGAGGGGCAGATACGCAGTATTTT; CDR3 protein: CASSLIPAGGADTQYF
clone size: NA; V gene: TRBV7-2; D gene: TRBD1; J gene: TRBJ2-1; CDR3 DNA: TGTGCCAGCAGCTTCTCACAGGGGACACACAATGAGCAGTTCTTC; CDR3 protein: CASSFSQGTHNEQFF
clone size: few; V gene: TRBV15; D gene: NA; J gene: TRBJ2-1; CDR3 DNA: TGTGCCACCAGCTCCCACAGCGGTGAGCAGTTCTTC; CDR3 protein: CATSSHSGEQFF
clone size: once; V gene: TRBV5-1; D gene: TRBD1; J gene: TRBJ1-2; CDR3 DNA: TGCGCCAGCAGAGGGACAGGGAGAGGTGGCTACACCTTC; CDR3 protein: CASRGTGRGGYTF
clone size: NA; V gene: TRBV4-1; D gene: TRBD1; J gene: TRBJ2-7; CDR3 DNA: TGCGCCAGCAGCCAAGCCGGAGGACAGGGCTACGAGCAGTACTTC; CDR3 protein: CASSQAGGQGYEQYF
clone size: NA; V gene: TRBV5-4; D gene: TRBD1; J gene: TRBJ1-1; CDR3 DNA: TGTGCCAGCACCAGGGACAGGGGAACTGAAGCTTTCTTT; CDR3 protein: CASTRDRGTEAFF
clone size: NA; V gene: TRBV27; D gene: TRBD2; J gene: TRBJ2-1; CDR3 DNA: TGTGCCAGCAGTCCGACTAGCGTGGTCAATGAGCAGTTCTTC; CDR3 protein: CASSPTSVVNEQFF
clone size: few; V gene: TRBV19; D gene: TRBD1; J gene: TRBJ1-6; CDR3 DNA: TGTGCCAGTAGGGAACAGGGGGAGAATTCACCCCTCCACTTT; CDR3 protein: CASREQGENSPLHF
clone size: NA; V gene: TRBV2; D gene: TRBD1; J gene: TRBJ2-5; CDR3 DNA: TGTGCCAGCAGTGCAGGGGGCGAGACCCAGTACTTC; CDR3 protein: CASSAGGETQYF
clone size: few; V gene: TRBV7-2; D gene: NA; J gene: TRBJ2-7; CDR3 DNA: TGTGCCAGCAGCTTAGCCCCAGGGATTTACGAGCAGTACTTC; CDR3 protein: CASSLAPGIYEQYF
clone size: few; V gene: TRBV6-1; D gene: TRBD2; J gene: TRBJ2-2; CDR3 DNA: TGTGCCAGCAGCCCAAGCGGGGCGGGCACCGGGGAGCTGTTTTTT; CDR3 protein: CASSPSGAGTGELFF
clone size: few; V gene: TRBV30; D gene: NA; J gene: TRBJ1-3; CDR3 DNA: TGTGCCTGGAAAGTTGGCGGAAACACCATATATTTT; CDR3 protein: CAWKVGGNTIYF
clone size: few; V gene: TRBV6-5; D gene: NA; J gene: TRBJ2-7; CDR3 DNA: TGTGCCAGCAGTACCCGCCAGGGCTCCTACGAGCAGTACTTC; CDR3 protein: CASSTRQGSYEQYF
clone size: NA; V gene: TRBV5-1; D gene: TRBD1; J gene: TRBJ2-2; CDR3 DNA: TGCGCCAGCAGTTCGGACAGGGCGAACACCGGGGAGCTGTTTTTT; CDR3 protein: CASSSDRANTGELFF
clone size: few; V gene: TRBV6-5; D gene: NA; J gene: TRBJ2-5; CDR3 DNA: TGTGCCAGCAGTTACCGGGGACAACCTCGGAAGGAGACCCAGTACTTC; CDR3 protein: CASSYRGQPRKETQYF
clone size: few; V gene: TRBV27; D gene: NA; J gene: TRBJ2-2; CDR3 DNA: TGTGCCAGCAGTTTATACCCCCCGACTAGGTCCGGGGAGCTGTTTTTT; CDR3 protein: CASSLYPPTRSGELFF
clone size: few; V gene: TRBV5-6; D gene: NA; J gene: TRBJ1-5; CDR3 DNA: TGTGCCAGCAGCCCCTACGACGGGGTGGGTCAGCCCCAGCATTTT; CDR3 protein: CASSPYDGVGQPQHF
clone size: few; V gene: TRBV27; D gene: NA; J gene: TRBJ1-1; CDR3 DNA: TGTGCCAGCAGTTTTTCCCTCGACAGTACGGTCACTGAAGCTTTCTTT; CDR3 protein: CASSFSLDSTVTEAFF
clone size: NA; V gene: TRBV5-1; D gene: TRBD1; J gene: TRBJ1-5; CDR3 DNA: TGCGCCAGCAGCCCGGGAACCGGGACAGGGGATCAGCCCCAGCATTTT; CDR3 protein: CASSPGTGTGDQPQHF
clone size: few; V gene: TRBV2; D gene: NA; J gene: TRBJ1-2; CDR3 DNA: TGTGCCAGCAGTGTTTTGACCATCCCGGTGACGGAGAACTATGGCTACACCTTC; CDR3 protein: CASSVLTIPVTENYGYTF
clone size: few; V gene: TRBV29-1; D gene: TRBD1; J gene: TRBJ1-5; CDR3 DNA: TGCAGCGTGGGGACAGGGGGGGATCAGCCCCAGCATTTT; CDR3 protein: CSVGTGGDQPQHF
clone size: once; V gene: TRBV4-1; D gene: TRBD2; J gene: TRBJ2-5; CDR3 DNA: TGCACCAGCAGCCAAGGTCCTTTGGGACTAGCGGGGGGAGAGACCCAGTACTTC; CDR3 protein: CTSSQGPLGLAGGETQYF
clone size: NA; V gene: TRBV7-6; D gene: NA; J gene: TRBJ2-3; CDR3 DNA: TGTGCCAGCAGCTTAGCCCAGAGCACAGATACGCAGTATTTT; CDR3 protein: CASSLAQSTDTQYF
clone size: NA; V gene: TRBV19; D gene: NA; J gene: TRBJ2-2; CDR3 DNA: TGTGCCAGTCTACCCGGGACACTAAACACCGGGGAGCTGTTTTTT; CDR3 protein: CASLPGTLNTGELFF
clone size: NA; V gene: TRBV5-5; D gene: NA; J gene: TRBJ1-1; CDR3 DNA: TGTGCCAGCAGCTATGATGCGGGGGGGTTGAACACTGAAGCTTTCTTT; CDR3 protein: CASSYDAGGLNTEAFF
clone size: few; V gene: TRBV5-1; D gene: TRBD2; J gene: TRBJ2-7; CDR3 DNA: TGCGCCAGCAGCTTGGCCGTTTCGACTAGCGGTTACTCCTACGAGCAGTACTTC; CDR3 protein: CASSLAVSTSGYSYEQYF
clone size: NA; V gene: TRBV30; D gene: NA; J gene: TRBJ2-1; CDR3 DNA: TGTGCCTGGAGTCGCGGGTACTACAATGAGCAGTTCTTC; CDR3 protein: CAWSRGYYNEQFF
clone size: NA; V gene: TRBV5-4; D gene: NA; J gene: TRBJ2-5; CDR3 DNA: TGTGCCAGCAGCGAAACAGGGATCCAAGAGACCCAGTACTTC; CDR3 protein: CASSETGIQETQYF
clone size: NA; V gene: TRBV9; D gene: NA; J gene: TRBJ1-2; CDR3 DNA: TGTGCCAGCAGCGTCGGGAACTATGGCTACACCTTC; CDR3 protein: CASSVGNYGYTF